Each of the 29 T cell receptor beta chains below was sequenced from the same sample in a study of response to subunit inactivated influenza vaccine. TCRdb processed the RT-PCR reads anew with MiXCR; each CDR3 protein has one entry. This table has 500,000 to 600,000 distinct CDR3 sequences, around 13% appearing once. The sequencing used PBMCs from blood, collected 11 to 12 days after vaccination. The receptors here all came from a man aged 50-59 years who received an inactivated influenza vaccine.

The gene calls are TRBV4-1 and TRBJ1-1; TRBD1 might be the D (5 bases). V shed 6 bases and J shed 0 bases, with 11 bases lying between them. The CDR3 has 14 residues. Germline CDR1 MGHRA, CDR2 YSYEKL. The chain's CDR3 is CASRHRNMNTEAFF. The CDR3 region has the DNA TGCGCCAGCAGACACAGGAATATGAACACTGAAGCTTTCTTT.

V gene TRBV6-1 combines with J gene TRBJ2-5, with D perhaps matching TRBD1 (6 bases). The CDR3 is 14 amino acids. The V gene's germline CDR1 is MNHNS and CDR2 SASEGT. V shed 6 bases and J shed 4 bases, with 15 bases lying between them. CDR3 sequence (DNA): TGTGCCAGCAGGCCGGGACACAAGTCAGAGACCCAGTACTTC. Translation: CASRPGHKSETQYF.

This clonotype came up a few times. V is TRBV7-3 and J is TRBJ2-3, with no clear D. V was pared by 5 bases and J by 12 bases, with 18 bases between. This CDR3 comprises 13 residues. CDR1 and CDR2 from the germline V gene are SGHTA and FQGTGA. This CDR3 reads CASSNGRDGHQYF. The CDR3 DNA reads TGTGCCAGCAGCAACGGAAGAGACGGCCATCAGTATTTT. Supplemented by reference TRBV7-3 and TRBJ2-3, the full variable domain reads GAGVSQTPSNKVTEKGKYVELRCDPISGHTALYWYRQSLGQGPEFLIYFQGTGAADDSGLPNDRFFAVRPEGSVSTLKIQRTERGDSAVYLCASSNGRDGHQYFGPGTRLTVL.

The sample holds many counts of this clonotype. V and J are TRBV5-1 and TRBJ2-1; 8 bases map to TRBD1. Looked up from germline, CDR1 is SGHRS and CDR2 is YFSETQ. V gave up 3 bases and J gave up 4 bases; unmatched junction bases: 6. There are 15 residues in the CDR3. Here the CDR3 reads CASSSQGVRYNEQFF. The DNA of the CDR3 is TGCGCCAGCAGCTCACAGGGGGTCCGTTACAATGAGCAGTTCTTC.

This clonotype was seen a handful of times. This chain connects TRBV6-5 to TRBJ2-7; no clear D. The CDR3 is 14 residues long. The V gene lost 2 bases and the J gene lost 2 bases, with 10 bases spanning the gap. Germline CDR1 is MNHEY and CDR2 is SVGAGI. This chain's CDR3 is CASSYGVGTYEQYF. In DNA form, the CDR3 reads TGTGCCAGCAGTTACGGGGTAGGGACCTACGAGCAGTACTTC.

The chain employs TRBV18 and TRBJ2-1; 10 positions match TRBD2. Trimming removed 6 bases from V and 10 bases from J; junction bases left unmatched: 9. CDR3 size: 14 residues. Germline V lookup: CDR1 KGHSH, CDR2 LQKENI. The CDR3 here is CASSQSGGVREQFF. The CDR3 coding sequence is TGTGCCAGCTCCCAGAGCGGGGGGGTACGGGAGCAGTTCTTC.

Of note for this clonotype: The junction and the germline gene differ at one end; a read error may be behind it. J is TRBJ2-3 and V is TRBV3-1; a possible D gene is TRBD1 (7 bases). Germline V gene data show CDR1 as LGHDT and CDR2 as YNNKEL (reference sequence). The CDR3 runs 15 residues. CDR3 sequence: CASSHGPGGTDTQCF. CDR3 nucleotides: TGTGCCAGCAGCCACGGGCCAGGAGGGACAGATACGCAGTGTTTT.

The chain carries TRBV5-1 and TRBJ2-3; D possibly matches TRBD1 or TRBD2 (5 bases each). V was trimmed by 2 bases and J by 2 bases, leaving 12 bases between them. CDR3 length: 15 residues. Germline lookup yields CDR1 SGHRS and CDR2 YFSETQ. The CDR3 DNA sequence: TGCGCCAGCAGCTTCCGGCAAGGGACCACAGATACGCAGTATTTT. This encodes CASSFRQGTTDTQYF.

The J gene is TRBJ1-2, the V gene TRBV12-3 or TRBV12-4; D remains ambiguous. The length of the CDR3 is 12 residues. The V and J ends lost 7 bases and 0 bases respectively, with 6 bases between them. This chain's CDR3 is CASNGANYGYTF. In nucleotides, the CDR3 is TGTGCCAGCAATGGAGCTAACTATGGCTACACCTTC.

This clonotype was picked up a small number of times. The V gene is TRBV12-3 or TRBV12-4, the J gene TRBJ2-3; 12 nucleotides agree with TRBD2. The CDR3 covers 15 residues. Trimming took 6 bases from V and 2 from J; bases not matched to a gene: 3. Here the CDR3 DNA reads TGTGCCAGCAGGGCTAGCGGGGGGGCCACAGATACGCAGTATTTT. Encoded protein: CASRASGGATDTQYF.

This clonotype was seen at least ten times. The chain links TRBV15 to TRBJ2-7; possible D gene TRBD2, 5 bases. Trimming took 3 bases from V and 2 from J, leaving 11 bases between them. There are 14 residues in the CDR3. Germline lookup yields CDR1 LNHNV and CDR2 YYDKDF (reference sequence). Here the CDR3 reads CATSRNRGPYEQYF. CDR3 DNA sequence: TGTGCCACCAGCAGGAACAGAGGGCCCTACGAGCAGTACTTC.

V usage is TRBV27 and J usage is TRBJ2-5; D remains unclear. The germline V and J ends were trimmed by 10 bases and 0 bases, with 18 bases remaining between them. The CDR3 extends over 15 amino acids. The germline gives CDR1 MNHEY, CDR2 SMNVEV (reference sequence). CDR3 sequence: CAIPTRQLYQETQYF. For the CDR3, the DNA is TGTGCCATCCCAACCCGGCAGTTATACCAAGAGACCCAGTACTTC.

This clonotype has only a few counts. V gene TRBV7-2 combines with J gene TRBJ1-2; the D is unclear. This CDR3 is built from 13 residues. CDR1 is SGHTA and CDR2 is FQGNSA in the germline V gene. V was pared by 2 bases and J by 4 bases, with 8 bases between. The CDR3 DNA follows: TGTGCCAGCAGCTTAAAGAACAGCTATGGCTACACCTTC. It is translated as CASSLKNSYGYTF. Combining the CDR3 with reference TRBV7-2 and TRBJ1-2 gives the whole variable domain GAGVSQSPSNKVTEKGKDVELRCDPISGHTALYWYRQSLGQGLEFLIYFQGNSAPDKSGLPSDRFSAERTGGSVSTLTIQRTQQEDSAVYLCASSLKNSYGYTFGSGTRLTVV.

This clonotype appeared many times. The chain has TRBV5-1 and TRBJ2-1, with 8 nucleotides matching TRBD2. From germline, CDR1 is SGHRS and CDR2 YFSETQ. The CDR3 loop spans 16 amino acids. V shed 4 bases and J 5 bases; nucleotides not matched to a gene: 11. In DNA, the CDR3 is TGCGCCAGCAGCCCGGTGGTTAGCGGGACCCACAATGAGCAGTTCTTC. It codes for CASSPVVSGTHNEQFF.

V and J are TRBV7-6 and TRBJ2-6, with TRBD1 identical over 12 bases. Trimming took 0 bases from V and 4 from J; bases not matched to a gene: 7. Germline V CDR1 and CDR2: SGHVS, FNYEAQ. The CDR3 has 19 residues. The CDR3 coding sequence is TGTGCCAGCAGCTTAGCGGGGGGACAGGGGGCAGGAGGGGCCAACGTCCTGACTTTC. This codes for CASSLAGGQGAGGANVLTF.

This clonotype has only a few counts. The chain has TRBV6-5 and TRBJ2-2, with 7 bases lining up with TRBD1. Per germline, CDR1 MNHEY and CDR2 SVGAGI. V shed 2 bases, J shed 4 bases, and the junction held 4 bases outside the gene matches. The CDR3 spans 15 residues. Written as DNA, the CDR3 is TGTGCCAGCAGTTACCGGACAGGCCTCACCGGGGAGCTGTTTTTT. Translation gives CASSYRTGLTGELFF.

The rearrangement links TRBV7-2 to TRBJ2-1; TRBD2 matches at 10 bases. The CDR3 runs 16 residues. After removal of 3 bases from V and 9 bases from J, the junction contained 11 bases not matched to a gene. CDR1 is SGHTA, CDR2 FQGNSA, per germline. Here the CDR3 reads CASSLASSGSHGEQFF. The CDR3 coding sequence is TGTGCCAGCAGCTTGGCCTCTAGCGGGAGTCACGGTGAGCAGTTCTTC.

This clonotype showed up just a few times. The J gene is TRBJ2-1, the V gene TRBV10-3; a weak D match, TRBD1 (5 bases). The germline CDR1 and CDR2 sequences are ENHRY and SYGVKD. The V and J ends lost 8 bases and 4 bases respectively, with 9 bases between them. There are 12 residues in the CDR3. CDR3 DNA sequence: TGTGCCATCGCGTCAGGGTACAATGAGCAGTTCTTC. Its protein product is CAIASGYNEQFF.

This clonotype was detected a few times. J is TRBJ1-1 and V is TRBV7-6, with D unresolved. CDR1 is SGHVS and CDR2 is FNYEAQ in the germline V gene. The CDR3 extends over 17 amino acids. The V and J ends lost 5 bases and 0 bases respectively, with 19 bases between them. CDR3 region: CASSTLWSGNMNTEAFF. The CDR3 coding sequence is TGTGCCAGCAGCACGCTATGGTCGGGGAACATGAACACTGAAGCTTTCTTT.

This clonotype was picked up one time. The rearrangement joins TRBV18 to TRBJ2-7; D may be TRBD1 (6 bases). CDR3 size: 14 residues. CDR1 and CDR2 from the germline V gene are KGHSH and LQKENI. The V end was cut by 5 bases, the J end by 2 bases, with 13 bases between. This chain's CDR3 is CASSSRDKAYEQYF. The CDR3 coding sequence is TGTGCCAGCTCATCCCGGGACAAAGCCTACGAGCAGTACTTC.

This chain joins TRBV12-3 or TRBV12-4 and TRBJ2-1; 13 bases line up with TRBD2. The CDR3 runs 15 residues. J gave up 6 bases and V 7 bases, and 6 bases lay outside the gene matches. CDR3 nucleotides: TGTGCCAGCACCATGGGACTAGCGGGAAGCAATGAGCAGTTCTTC. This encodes CASTMGLAGSNEQFF.

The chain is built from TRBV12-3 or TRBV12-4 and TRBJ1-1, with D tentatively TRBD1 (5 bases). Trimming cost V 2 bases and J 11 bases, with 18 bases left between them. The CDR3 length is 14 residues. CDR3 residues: CASSLKPSQGEAFF. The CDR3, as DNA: TGTGCCAGCAGTTTAAAGCCGAGCCAGGGAGAGGCTTTCTTT.

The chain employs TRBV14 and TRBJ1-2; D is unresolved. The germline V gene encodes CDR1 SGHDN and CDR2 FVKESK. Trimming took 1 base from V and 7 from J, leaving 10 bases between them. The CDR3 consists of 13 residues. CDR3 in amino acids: CASSQGRLSGYTF. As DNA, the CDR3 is TGTGCCAGCAGCCAAGGCAGGCTCTCTGGCTACACCTTC.

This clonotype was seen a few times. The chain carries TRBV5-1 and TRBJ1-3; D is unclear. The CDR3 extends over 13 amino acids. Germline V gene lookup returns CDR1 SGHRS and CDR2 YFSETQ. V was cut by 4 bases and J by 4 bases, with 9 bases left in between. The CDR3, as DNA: TGCGCCAGCAGCGGCACAGAGGGAAACACCATATATTTT. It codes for CASSGTEGNTIYF. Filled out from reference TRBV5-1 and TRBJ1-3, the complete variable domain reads KAGVTQTPRYLIKTRGQQVTLSCSPISGHRSVSWYQQTPGQGLQFLFEYFSETQRNKGNFPGRFSGRQFSNSRSEMNVSTLELGDSALYLCASSGTEGNTIYFGEGSWLTVV.

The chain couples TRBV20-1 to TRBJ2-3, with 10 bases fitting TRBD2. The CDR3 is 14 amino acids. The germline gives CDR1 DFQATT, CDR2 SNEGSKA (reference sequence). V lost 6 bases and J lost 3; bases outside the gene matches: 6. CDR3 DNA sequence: TGCAGTGCCCCCCTAGCGGGAGTAACAGATACGCAGTATTTT. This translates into CSAPLAGVTDTQYF.

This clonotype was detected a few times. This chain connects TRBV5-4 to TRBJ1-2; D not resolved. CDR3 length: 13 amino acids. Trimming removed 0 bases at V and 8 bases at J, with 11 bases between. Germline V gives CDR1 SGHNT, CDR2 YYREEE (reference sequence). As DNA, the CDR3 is TGTGCCAGCAGCTTGGAGGGTTCTCGCGGCTACACCTTC. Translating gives CASSLEGSRGYTF. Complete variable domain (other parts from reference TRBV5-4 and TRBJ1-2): ETGVTQSPTHLIKTRGQQVTLRCSSQSGHNTVSWYQQALGQGPQFIFQYYREEENGRGNFPPRFSGLQFPNYSSELNVNALELDDSALYLCASSLEGSRGYTFGSGTRLTVV.

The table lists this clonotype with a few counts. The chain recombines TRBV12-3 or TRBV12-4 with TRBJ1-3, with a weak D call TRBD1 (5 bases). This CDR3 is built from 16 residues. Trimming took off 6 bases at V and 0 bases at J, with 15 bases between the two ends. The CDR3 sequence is CASRRGTYGSGNTIYF. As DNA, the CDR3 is TGTGCCAGCAGGCGCGGGACTTACGGCTCTGGAAACACCATATATTTT.

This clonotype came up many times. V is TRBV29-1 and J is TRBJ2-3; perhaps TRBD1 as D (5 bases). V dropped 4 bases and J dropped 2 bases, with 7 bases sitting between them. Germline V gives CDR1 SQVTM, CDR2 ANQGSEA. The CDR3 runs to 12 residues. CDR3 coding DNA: TGCAGCGTTGCCGGACACACAGATACGCAGTATTTT. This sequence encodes CSVAGHTDTQYF.

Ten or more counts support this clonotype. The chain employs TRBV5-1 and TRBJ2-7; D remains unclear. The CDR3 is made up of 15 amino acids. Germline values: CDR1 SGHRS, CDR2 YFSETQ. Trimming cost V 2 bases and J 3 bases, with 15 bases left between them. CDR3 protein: CASSFSGVSGYEQYF. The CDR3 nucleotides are TGCGCCAGCAGCTTCTCAGGAGTCTCGGGCTACGAGCAGTACTTC.